This entry lists 13 T cell receptor beta chains sequenced from one sample in a study of cytomegalovirus exposure and HLA in healthy donors. The PCR employed 60 Vbeta primers together with 13 Jbeta primers. Only in-frame clones appear in the TCRdb table, and some are missing; sequencing was by immunoSEQ multiplex PCR. The repertoire holds over 100,000 clones, around three quarters seen once, with about 2.7% in the top ten. Sequenced sample: PBMCs. Receptors were obtained from a woman under 30 in good health and CMV-seropositive.

The rearrangement uses TRBV5-1 and TRBJ1-4; TRBD1 matches at 8 bases. Germline V gene data show CDR1 as SGHRS and CDR2 as YFSETQ. The CDR3 runs to 19 residues. V shed 7 bases and J 3 bases; nucleotides not matched to a gene: 20. CDR3 nucleotide sequence: TGCGCCAGCGCCCACGGGTGGTCAGGGGGCGCCCGGGCTAATGAAAAACTGTTTTTT. Protein product: CASAHGWSGGARANEKLFF.

This rearrangement joins TRBV4-1 to TRBJ1-2, with 7 bases matching TRBD1. Germline values: CDR1 MGHRA, CDR2 YSYEKL. CDR3 length: 16 amino acids. The V gene end was trimmed by 1 base and the J gene end by 6 bases; junction bases not matched to a gene: 11. For the CDR3, the DNA is TGCGCCAGCAGCCAAGTATCAAGGGGGCGGTGGAATGGCTACACCTTC. The encoded protein is CASSQVSRGRWNGYTF.

This chain connects TRBV18 to TRBJ1-1; possibly TRBD1 for D (5 bases). Germline V CDR1 and CDR2: KGHSH, LQKENI. Trimming stripped 0 bases from V and 3 bases from J, with 11 bases between. The CDR3 extends over 15 amino acids. CDR3: CASSPPAGRYTEAFF. The CDR3 DNA follows: TGTGCCAGCTCACCACCGGCGGGGCGGTACACTGAAGCTTTCTTT.

V gene TRBV6-1 combines with J gene TRBJ1-2; weak D call: TRBD1 (5 bases). CDR1 and CDR2 (germline): MNHNS, SASEGT. The V end was cut by 1 base, the J end by 5 bases, with 20 bases between. The CDR3 sequence is 17 residues long. CDR3 coding DNA: TGTGCCAGCAGTGAAGGGAGGGGCAGCTCCAGGGCTTATGGCTACACCTTC. It yields the protein CASSEGRGSSRAYGYTF.

CDR3 coding DNA: TGTGCCAGCAGACGAGGGACAGGGGGGGCCTACGAGCAGTACTTC. It yields the protein CASRRGTGGAYEQYF. The chain links TRBV27 to TRBJ2-7; the match to TRBD1 covers 11 bases. Germline V gene sequence: CDR1 MNHEY, CDR2 SMNVEV (reference sequence). The V gene end was trimmed by 6 bases and the J gene end by 2 bases; junction bases not matched to a gene: 6. The CDR3 extends over 15 amino acids.

The V and J genes are TRBV6-6 and TRBJ1-2; 8 nucleotides align to TRBD1. Looked up from germline, CDR1 is MNHNY and CDR2 is SVGAGI (reference sequence). The CDR3 runs to 15 residues. Unmatched junction bases numbered 5, after V lost 5 bases and J lost 0 bases. The CDR3 DNA follows: TGTGCCAGCAGTCATGGACAGGGCGCTAACTATGGCTACACCTTC. Translating gives CASSHGQGANYGYTF.

This CDR3 reads CASNRWGGLWPTHRDSYNEQFF. The CDR3 DNA follows: TGTGCCAGCAACCGGTGGGGGGGGCTCTGGCCGACCCATAGGGATTCCTACAATGAGCAGTTCTTC. The genes are TRBV13 and TRBJ2-1; tentative D call: TRBD2 (7 bases). CDR3 length: 22 amino acids. CDR1 and CDR2 (germline): PRHDT, FYEKMQ (reference sequence). The V end lost 7 bases, the J end lost 1 base, and 35 bases lay between the germline ends.

CDR3 sequence (DNA): TGTGCCAGCAGTGAAGACAACCGGGCTAGCTGGGGTGAGCAGTTCTTC. Its protein product is CASSEDNRASWGEQFF. The chain carries TRBV6-1 and TRBJ2-1; a possible D gene is TRBD2 (5 bases). The V gene's germline CDR1 is MNHNS and CDR2 SASEGT. V lost 1 base to trimming and J lost 9 bases, with 19 bases between them. The CDR3 is 16 amino acids.

This clone was counted between two and nine times. The V call is TRBV7-8, the J call TRBJ2-7; 8 nucleotides align to TRBD2. CDR1 is SGHVS, CDR2 FQNEAQ, per germline. With 2 bases clipped from V and 1 base from J, the junction kept 1 base outside the gene matches. The CDR3 totals 14 residues. The CDR3 bases are TGTGCCAGCAGCTTAACGGGAGGGTCCTACGAGCAGTACTTC. Encoded protein: CASSLTGGSYEQYF.

The chain recombines TRBV4-1 with TRBJ2-7, with 8 bases lining up with TRBD2. The CDR3 consists of 17 residues. J lost 0 bases, V lost 3 bases, and 10 bases had no gene match. The V gene's germline CDR1 is MGHRA and CDR2 YSYEKL. Written as DNA, the CDR3 is TGCGCCAGCAGCCAGGGTATGACTAGCGAGAGCTCCTACGAGCAGTACTTC. Its translation: CASSQGMTSESSYEQYF.

The chain is built from TRBV7-9 and TRBJ1-1; TRBD1 might be the D (5 bases). This CDR3 has 16 residues. V was trimmed by 0 bases and J by 1 base, leaving 12 bases between them. Germline V gives CDR1 SEHNR, CDR2 FQNEAQ (reference sequence). CDR3 protein: CASSLASGRKNTEAFF. The DNA for the CDR3 is TGTGCCAGCAGCTTAGCGTCAGGGAGGAAGAACACTGAAGCTTTCTTT.

The chain is built from TRBV6-1 and TRBJ1-1; tentatively, D is TRBD1 (6 bases). This CDR3 region has 13 residues. V was pared by 7 bases and J by 4 bases, with 13 bases between. The germline CDR1 and CDR2 sequences are MNHNS and SASEGT. The CDR3 here is CASTQRGSTEAFF. As DNA, the CDR3 is TGTGCCAGCACCCAAAGGGGGTCCACTGAAGCTTTCTTT.

The chain joins TRBV2 to TRBJ1-5; a weak D match, TRBD1 (5 bases). The CDR3 totals 16 residues. Trimming took off 4 bases at V and 0 bases at J, with 13 bases between the two ends. Germline CDR1 and CDR2: SNHLY and FYNNEI. The CDR3 region has the DNA TGTGCCAGCAGTGTCTGGGGCGGATATAGCAATCAGCCCCAGCATTTT. Its translation: CASSVWGGYSNQPQHF.